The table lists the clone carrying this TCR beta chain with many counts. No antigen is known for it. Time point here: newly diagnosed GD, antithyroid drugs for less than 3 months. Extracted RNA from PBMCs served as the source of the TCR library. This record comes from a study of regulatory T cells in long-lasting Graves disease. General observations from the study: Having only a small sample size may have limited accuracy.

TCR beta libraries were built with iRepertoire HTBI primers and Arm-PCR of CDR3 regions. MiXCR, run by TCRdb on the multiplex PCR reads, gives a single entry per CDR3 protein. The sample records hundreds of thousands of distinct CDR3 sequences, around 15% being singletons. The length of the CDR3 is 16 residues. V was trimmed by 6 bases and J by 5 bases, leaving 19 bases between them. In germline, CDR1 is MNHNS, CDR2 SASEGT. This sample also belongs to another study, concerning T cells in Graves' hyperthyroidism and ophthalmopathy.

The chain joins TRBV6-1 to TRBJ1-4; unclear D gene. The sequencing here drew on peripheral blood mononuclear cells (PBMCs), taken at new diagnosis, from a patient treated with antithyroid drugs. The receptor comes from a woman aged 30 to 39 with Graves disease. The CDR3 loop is CASRVDGLTLNEKLFF. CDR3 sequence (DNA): TGTGCCAGCAGAGTGGACGGACTGACCCTCAATGAAAAACTGTTTTTT.